A single sample is the source of the 2 T cell receptor beta chains below, sequenced in a study of blood T cell repertoires in COVID-19. The data were produced by immunoSEQ multiplex PCR, yet TCRdb's version contains in-frame clones alone and is incomplete. The sample carries under 200,000 clones, roughly nine tenths recorded once. The sample consisted of peripheral blood. The receptors derive from a woman in her 70s with acute or convalescent COVID-19.

The V gene is TRBV19, the J gene TRBJ1-4; D remains unclear. Germline V gives CDR1 LNHDA, CDR2 SQIVND (reference sequence). CDR3 length equals 15 residues. With 3 bases removed from V and 6 bases from J, the gap between germline ends came to 14 bases. Here the CDR3 reads CASSIRLLGYEKLFF. CDR3 nucleotides: TGTGCCAGTAGTATCAGGCTGCTTGGCTATGAAAAACTGTTTTTT.

The chain combines TRBV6-2 or TRBV6-3 with TRBJ1-2; 7 bases are shared with TRBD1. With V trimmed by 5 bases and J by 2 bases, 2 bases remained unmatched. The CDR3 is made up of 13 amino acids. Germline assignment: CDR1 MNHEY and CDR2 SVGEGT. CDR3 coding DNA: TGTGCCAGCAGTCGGGACAGCAACTATGGCTACACCTTC. It codes for CASSRDSNYGYTF.